This record concerns one TCR beta chain sequence. The immunoSEQ assay was v3. The assay was immunoSEQ multiplex PCR, and TCRdb's table has in-frame clones only and misses some. The sample contains over 20,000 clones, about 79% of which appear only once. This record belongs to a study of TIL therapy for anti-PD-1-resistant metastatic lung cancer. The V end lost 4 bases, the J end lost 4 bases, and 11 bases lay between the germline ends. Germline CDR1 is SEHNR and CDR2 is FQNEAQ (reference sequence). There are 14 residues in the CDR3. Stated time point: pre-treatment sample, taken before nivolumab and TIL therapy.

The genes are TRBV7-9 and TRBJ1-3, with D hard to call. This clonotype was obtained from a person aged 25 to 85 with non-small cell lung cancer. The material sequenced was blood, taken at baseline. The CDR3 loop is CASSSDAAGNTIYF. DNA for the CDR3: TGTGCCAGCAGCTCGGACGCCGCCGGAAACACCATATATTTT. The full variable domain, its missing parts supplied by reference TRBV7-9 and TRBJ1-3, is DTGVSQNPRHKITKRGQNVTFRCDPISEHNRLYWYRQTLGQGPEFLTYFQNEAQLEKSRLLSDRFSAERPKGSFSTLEIQRTEQGDSAMYLCASSSDAAGNTIYFGEGSWLTVV.